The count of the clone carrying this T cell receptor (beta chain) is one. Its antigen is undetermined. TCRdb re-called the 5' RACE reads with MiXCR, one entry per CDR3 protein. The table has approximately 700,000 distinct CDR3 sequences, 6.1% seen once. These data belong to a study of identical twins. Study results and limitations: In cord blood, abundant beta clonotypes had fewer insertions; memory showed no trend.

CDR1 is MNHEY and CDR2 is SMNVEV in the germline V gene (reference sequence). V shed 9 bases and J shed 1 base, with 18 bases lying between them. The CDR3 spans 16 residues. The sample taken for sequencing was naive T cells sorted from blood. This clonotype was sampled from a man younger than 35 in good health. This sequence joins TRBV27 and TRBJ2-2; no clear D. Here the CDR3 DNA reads TGTGCCAGTAACTGGGCCGGCAGGCTGAACACCGGGGAGCTGTTTTTT. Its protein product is CASNWAGRLNTGELFF.